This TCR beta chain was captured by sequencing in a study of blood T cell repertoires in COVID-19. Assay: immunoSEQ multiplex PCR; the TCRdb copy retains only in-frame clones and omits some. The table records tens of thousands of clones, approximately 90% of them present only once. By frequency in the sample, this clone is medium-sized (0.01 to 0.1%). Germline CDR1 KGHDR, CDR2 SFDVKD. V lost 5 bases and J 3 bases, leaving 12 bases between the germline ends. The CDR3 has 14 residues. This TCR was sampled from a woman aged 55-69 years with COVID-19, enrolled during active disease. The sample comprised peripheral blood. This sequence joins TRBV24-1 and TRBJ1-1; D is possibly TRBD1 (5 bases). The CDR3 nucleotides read TGTGCCACCAGTGGTGACAGCCCGTACACTGAAGCTTTCTTT. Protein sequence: CATSGDSPYTEAFF.